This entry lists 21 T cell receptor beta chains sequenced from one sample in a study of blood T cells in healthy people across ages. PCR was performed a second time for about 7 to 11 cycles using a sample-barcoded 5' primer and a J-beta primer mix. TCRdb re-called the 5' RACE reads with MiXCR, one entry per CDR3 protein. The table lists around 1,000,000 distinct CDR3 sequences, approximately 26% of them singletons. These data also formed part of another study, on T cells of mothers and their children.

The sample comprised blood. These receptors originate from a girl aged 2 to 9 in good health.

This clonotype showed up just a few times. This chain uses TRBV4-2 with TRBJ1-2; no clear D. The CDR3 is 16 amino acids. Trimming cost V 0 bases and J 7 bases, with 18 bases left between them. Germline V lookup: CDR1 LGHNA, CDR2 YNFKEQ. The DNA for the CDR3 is TGTGCCAGCAGCCAAGATACGGGCCAGGCGAGCGTTGGCTACACCTTC. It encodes CASSQDTGQASVGYTF.

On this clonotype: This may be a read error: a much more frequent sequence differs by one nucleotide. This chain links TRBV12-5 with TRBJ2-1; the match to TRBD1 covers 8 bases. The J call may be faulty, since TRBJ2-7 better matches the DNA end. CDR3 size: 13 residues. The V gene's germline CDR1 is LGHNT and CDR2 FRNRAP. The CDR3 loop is CASGFDRGYEQYF. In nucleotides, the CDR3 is TGTGCTAGTGGTTTCGACAGGGGCTACGAGCAGTACTTC.

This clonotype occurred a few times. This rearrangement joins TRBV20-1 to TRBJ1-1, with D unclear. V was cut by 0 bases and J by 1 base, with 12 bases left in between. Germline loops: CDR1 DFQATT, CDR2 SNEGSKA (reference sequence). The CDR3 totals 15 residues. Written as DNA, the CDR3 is TGCAGTGCTAGAGACCTCCTGGTTGCGAACACTGAAGCTTTCTTT. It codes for CSARDLLVANTEAFF.

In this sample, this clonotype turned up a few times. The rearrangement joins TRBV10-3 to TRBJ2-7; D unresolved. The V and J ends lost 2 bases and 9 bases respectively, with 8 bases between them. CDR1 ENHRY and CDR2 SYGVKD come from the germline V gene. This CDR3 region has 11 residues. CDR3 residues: CAISEGPGQYF. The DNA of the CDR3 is TGTGCCATCAGTGAGGGTCCGGGGCAGTACTTC.

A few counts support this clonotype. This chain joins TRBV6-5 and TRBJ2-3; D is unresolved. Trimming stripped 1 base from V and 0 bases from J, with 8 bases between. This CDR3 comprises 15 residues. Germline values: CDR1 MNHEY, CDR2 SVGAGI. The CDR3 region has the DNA TGTGCCAGCAGTTACTTCCAGTCCAGCACAGATACGCAGTATTTT. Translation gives CASSYFQSSTDTQYF.

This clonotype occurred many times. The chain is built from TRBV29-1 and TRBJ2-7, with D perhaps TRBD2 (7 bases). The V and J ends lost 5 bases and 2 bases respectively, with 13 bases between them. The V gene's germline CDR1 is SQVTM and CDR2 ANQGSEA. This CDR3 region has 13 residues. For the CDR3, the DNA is TGCAGCGTTTTGGGGGCGGGGGCCTACGAGCAGTACTTC. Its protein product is CSVLGAGAYEQYF.

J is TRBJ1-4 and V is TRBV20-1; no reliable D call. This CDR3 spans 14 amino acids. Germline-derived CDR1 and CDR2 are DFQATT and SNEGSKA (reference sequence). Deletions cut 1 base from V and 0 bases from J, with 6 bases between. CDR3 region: CSARGASTNEKLFF. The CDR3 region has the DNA TGCAGTGCTAGAGGCGCGTCAACTAATGAAAAACTGTTTTTT.

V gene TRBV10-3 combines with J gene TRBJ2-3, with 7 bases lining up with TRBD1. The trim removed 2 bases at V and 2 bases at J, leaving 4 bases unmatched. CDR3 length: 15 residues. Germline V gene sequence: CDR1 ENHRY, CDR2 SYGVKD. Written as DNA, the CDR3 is TGTGCCATCAGTGAGCAGGGGGATCACACAGATACGCAGTATTTT. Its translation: CAISEQGDHTDTQYF.

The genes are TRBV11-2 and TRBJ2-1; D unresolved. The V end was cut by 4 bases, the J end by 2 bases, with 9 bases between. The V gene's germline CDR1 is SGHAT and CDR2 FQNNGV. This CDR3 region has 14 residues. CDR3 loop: CASSSVGTYNEQFF. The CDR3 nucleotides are TGTGCCAGCAGCTCTGTAGGTACCTACAATGAGCAGTTCTTC.

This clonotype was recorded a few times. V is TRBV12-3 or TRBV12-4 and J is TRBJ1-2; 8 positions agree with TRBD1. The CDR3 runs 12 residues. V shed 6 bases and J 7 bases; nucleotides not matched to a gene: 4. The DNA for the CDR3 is TGTGCCAGCAGAGCAGGGGGCTCTGGCTACACCTTC. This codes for CASRAGGSGYTF.

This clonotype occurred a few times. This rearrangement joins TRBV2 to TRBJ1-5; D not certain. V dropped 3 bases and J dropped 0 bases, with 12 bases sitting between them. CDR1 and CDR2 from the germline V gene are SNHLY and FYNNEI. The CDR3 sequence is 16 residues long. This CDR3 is CASSDSARYSNQPQHF. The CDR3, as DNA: TGTGCCAGCAGTGATTCTGCCAGATATAGCAATCAGCCCCAGCATTTT. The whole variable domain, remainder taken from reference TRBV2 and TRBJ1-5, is EPEVTQTPSHQVTQMGQEVILRCVPISNHLYFYWYRQILGQKVEFLVSFYNNEISEKSEIFDDQFSVERPDGSNFTLKIRSTKLEDSAMYFCASSDSARYSNQPQHFGDGTRLSIL.

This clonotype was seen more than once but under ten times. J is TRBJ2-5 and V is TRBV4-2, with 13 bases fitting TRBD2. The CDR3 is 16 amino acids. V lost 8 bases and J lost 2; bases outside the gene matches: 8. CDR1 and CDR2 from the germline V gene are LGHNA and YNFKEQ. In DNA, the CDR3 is TGTGCCAGCTCCCCATCGACTAGCGGGGGGCAAGAGACCCAGTACTTC. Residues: CASSPSTSGGQETQYF.

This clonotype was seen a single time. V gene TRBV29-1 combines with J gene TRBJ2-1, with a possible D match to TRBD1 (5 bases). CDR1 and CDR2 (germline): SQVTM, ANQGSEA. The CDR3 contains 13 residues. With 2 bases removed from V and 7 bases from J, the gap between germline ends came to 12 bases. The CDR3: CSVENGQGNEQFF. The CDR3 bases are TGCAGCGTTGAAAACGGGCAGGGAAATGAGCAGTTCTTC.

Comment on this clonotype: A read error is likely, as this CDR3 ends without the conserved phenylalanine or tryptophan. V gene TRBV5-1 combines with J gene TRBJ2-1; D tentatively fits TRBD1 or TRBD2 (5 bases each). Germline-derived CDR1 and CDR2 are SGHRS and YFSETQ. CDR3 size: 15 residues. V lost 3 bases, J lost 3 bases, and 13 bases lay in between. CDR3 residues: CASSSGTQLYNEQFL. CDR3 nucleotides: TGCGCCAGCAGCTCCGGGACCCAGCTCTACAATGAGCAGTTCCTC.

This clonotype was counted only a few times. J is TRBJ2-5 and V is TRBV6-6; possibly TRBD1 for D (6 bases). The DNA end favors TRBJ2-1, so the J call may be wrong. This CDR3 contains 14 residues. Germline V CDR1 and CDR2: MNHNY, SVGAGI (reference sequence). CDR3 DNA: TGTGCCAGCAGTTACTGGACAGAGATCAATGAGCAGTTCTTC. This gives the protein CASSYWTEINEQFF.

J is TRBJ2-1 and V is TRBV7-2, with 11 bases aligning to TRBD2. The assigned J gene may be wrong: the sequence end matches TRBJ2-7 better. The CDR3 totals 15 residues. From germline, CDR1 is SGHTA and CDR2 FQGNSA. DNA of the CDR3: TGTGCCAGCAGCCCTATAGCGGGGGGGCCAGTCGAGCAGTACTTC. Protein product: CASSPIAGGPVEQYF.

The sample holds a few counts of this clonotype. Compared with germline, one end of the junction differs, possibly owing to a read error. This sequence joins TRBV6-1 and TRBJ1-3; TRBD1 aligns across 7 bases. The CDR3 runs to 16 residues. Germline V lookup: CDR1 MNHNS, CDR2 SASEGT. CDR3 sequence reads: CASREGQVLSGNTIYF. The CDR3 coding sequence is TGTGCCAGCAGGGAAGGACAGGTCCTGTCCGGAAACACCATATATTTT.

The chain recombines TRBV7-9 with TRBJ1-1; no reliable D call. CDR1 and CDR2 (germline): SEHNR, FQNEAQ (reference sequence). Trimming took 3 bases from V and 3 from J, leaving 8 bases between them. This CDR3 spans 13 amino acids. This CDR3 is CASSFEADTEAFF. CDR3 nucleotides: TGTGCCAGCAGCTTCGAGGCGGACACTGAAGCTTTCTTT.

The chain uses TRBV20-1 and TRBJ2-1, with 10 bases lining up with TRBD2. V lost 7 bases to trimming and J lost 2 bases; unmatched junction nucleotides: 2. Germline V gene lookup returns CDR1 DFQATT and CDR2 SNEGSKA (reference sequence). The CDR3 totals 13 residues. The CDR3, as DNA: TGCAGTGTCACTAGCGGGACCTACAATGAGCAGTTCTTC. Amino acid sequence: CSVTSGTYNEQFF.

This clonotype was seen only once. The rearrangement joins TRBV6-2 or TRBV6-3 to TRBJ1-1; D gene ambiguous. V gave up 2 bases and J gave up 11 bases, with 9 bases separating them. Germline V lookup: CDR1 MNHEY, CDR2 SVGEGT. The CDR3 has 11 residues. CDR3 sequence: CASSYATMAFF. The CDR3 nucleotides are TGTGCCAGCAGTTACGCTACGATGGCTTTCTTT.

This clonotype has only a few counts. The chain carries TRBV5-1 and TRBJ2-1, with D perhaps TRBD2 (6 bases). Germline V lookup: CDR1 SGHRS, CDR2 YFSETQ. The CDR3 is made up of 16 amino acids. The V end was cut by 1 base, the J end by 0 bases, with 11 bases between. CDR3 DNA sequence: TGCGCCAGCAGCTTGAATGACGGGAGCTCCTACAATGAGCAGTTCTTC. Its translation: CASSLNDGSSYNEQFF. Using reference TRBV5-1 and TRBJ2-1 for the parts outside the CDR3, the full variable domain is KAGVTQTPRYLIKTRGQQVTLSCSPISGHRSVSWYQQTPGQGLQFLFEYFSETQRNKGNFPGRFSGRQFSNSRSEMNVSTLELGDSALYLCASSLNDGSSYNEQFFGPGTRLTVL.